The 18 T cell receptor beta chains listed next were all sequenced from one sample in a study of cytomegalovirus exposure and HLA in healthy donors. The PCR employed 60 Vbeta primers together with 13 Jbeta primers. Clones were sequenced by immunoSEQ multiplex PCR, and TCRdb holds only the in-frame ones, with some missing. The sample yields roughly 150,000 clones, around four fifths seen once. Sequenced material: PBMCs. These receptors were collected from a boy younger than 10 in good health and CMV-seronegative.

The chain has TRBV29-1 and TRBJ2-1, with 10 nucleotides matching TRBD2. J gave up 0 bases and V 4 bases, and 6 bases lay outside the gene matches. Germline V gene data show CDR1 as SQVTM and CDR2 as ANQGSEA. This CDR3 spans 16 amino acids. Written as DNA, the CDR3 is TGCAGCGTTGGGCTAGCGGGGGCCCCCTCCTACAATGAGCAGTTCTTC. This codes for CSVGLAGAPSYNEQFF.

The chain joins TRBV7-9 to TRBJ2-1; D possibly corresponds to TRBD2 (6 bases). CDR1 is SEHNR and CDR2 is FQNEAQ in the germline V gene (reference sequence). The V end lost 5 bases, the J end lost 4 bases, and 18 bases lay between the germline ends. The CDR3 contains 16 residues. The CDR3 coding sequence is TGTGCCAGCAGCCCCGTTGGTAGCGGCAGGTACAATGAGCAGTTCTTC. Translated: CASSPVGSGRYNEQFF.

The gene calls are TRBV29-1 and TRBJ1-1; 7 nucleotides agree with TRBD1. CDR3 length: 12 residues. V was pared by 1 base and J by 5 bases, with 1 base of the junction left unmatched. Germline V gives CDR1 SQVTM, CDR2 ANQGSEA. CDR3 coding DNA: TGCAGCGTTGAAGCCAGGGGGACTGAAGCTTTCTTT. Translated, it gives CSVEARGTEAFF. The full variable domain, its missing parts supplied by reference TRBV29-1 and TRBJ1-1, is SAVISQKPSRDICQRGTSLTIQCQVDSQVTMMFWYRQQPGQSLTLIATANQGSEATYESGFVIDKFPISRPNLTFSTLTVSNMSPEDSSIYLCSVEARGTEAFFGQGTRLTVV.

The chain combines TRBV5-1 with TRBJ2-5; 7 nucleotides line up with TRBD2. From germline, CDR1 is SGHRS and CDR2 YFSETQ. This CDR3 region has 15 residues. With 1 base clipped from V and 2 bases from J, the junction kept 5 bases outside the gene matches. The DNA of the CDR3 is TGCGCCAGCAGCTTGTTCGGGGAGGGACAAGAGACCCAGTACTTC. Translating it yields CASSLFGEGQETQYF.

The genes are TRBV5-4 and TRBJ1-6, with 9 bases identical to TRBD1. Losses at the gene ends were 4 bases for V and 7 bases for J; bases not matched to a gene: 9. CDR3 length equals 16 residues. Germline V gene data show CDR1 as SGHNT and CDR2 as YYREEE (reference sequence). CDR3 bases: TGTGCCAGCAGCCTCCGGACAGGGGTTGAAAATTCACCCCTCCACTTT. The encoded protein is CASSLRTGVENSPLHF. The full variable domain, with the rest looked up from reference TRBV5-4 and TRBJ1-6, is ETGVTQSPTHLIKTRGQQVTLRCSSQSGHNTVSWYQQALGQGPQFIFQYYREEENGRGNFPPRFSGLQFPNYSSELNVNALELDDSALYLCASSLRTGVENSPLHFGNGTRLTVT.

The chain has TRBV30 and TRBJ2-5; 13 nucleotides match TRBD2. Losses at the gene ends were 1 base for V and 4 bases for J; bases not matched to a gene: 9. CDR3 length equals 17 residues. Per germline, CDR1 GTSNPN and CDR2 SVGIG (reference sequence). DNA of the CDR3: TGTGCCTGGAGTGGCATCGGACTAGCGGGAGAAAGAGAGACCCAGTACTTC. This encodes CAWSGIGLAGERETQYF.

In DNA form, the CDR3 reads TGTGCCAGCAGCCGGGACTTCGAAGAGACCCAGTACTTC. Translation gives CASSRDFEETQYF. This chain links TRBV5-4 with TRBJ2-5, with D perhaps TRBD2 (6 bases). Trimming shortened V by 4 bases and J by 3 bases, and 10 bases separated the two germline ends. CDR1 and CDR2 from the germline V gene are SGHNT and YYREEE (reference sequence). CDR3 size: 13 residues. Full variable domain (outside the CDR3, taken from reference TRBV5-4 and TRBJ2-5): ETGVTQSPTHLIKTRGQQVTLRCSSQSGHNTVSWYQQALGQGPQFIFQYYREEENGRGNFPPRFSGLQFPNYSSELNVNALELDDSALYLCASSRDFEETQYFGPGTRLLVL.

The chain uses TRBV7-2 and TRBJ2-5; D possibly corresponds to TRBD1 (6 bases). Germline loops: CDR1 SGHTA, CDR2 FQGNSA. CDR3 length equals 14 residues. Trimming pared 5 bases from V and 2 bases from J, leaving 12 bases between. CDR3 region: CASSAQGIQETQYF. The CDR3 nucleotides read TGTGCCAGCAGCGCCCAGGGGATTCAAGAGACCCAGTACTTC.

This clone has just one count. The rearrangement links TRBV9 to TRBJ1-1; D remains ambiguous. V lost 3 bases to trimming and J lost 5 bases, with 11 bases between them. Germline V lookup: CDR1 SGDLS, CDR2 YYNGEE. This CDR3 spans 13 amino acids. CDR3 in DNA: TGTGCCAGCAGCGACAGTACTCAGACTGAAGCTTTCTTT. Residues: CASSDSTQTEAFF.

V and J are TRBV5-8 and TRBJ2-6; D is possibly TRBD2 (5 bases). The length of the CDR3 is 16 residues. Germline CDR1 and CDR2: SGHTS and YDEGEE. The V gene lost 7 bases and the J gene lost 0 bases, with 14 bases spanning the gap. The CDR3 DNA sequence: TGTGCCAGCCTCCGGCGCGGGTCCTCTGGGGCCAACGTCCTGACTTTC. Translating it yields CASLRRGSSGANVLTF.

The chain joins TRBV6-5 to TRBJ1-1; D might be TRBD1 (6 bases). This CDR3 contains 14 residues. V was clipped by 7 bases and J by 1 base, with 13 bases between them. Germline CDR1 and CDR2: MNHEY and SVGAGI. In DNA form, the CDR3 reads TGTGCCAGCATCAGAAGGGGGTGGAACACTGAAGCTTTCTTT. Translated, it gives CASIRRGWNTEAFF.

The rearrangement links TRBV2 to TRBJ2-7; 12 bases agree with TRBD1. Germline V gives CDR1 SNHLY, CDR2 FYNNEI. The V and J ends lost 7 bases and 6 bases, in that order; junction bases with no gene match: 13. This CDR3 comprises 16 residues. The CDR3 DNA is TGTGCCAGCACCCAAGGGGGACAGGGGGCCTTGGGCGAGCAGTACTTC. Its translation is CASTQGGQGALGEQYF.

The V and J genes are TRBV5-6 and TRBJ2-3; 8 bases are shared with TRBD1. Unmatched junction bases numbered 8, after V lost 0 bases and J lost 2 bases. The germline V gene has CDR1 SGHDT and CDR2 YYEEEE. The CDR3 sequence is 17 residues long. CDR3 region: CASSLVLGQGNTDTQYF. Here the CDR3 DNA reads TGTGCCAGCAGCTTGGTGCTTGGACAGGGCAACACAGATACGCAGTATTTT.

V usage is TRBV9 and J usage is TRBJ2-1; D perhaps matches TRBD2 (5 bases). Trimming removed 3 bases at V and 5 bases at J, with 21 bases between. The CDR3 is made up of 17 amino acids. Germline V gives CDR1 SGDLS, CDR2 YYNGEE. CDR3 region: CASSGRSLGLRDNEQFF. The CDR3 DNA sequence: TGTGCCAGCAGCGGCCGCTCCTTGGGCTTGAGGGACAATGAGCAGTTCTTC.

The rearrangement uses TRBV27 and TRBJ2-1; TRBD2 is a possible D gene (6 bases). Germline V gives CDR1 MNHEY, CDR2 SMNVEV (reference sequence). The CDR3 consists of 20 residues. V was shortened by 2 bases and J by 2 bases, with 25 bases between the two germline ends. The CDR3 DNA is TGTGCCAGCAGTTTACGAGTTCCCCTCCTGACTAGAGGGGCCTACAATGAGCAGTTCTTC. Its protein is CASSLRVPLLTRGAYNEQFF.

The CDR3: CASSLVFGQSYEQYF. CDR3 bases: TGTGCCAGCAGCTTAGTGTTTGGACAGTCCTACGAGCAGTACTTC. This chain links TRBV11-2 with TRBJ2-7; tentative D call: TRBD1 (6 bases). V lost 1 base and J 1 base, leaving 11 bases between the germline ends. The CDR3 runs 15 residues. Per the germline V gene, CDR1 is SGHAT and CDR2 is FQNNGV.

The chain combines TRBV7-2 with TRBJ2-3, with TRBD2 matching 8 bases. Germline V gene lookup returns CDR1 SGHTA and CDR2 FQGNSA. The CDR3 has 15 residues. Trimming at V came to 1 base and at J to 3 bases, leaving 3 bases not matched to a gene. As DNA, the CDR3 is TGTGCCAGCAGCTTAGGCGGGGGGCTTACAGATACGCAGTATTTT. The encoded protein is CASSLGGGLTDTQYF.

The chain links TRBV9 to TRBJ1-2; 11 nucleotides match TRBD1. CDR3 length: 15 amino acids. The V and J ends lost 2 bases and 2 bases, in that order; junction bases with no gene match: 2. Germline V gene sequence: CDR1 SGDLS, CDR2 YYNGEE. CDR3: CASSVGDRGNYGYTF. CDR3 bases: TGTGCCAGCAGCGTCGGGGACAGGGGGAACTATGGCTACACCTTC.